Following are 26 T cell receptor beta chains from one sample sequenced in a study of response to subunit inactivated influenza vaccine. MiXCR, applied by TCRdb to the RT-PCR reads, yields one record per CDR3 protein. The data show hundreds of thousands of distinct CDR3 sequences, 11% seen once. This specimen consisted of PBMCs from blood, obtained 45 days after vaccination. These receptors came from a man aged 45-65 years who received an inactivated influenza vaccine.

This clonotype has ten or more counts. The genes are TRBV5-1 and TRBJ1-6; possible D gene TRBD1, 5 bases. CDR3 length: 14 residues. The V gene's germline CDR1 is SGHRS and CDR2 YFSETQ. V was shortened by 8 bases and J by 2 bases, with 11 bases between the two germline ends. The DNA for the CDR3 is TGCGCCAGTTCACAGGCACCCTATAATTCACCCCTCCACTTT. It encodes CASSQAPYNSPLHF.

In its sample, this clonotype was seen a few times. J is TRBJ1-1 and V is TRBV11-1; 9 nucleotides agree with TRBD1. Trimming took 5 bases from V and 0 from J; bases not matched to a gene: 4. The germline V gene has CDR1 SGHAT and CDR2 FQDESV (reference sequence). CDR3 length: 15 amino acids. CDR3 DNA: TGTGCCAGCAGCCGACGACAGGGGGTGAACACTGAAGCTTTCTTT. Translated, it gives CASSRRQGVNTEAFF. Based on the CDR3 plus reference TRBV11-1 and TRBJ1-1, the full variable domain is EAEVAQSPRYKITEKSQAVAFWCDPISGHATLYWYRQILGQGPELLVQFQDESVVDDSQLPKDRFSAERLKGVDSTLKIQPAELGDSAMYLCASSRRQGVNTEAFFGQGTRLTVV.

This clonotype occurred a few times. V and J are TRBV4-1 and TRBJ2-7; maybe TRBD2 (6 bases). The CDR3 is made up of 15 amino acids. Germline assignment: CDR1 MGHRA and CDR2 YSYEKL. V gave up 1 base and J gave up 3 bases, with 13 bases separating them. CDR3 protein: CASSQGEAGSYEQYF. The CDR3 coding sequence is TGCGCCAGCAGCCAAGGAGAGGCGGGAAGCTACGAGCAGTACTTC.

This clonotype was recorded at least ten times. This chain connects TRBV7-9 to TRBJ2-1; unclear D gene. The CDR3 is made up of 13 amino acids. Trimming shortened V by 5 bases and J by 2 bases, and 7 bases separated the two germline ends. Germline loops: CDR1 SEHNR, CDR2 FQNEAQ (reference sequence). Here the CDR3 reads CASSAGPYNEQFF. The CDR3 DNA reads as TGTGCCAGCAGCGCCGGGCCCTACAATGAGCAGTTCTTC.

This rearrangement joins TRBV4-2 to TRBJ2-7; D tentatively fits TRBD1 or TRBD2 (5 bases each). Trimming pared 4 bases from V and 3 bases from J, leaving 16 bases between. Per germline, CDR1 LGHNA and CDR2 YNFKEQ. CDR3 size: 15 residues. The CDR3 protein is CASSLGSGQSYEQYF. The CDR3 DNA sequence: TGTGCCAGCAGCCTTGGAAGCGGACAAAGCTACGAGCAGTACTTC.

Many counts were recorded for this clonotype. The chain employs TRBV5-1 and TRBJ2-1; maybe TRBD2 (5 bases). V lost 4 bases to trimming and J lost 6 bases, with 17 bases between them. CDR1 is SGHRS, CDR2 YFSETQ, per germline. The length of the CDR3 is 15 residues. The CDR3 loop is CASSLGSGLSNEQFF. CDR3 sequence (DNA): TGCGCCAGCAGCCTTGGCAGCGGTTTGAGCAATGAGCAGTTCTTC.

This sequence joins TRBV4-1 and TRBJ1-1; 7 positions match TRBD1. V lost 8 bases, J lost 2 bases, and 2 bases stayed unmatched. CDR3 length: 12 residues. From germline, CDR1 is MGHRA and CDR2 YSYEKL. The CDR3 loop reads CASRQGNTEAFF. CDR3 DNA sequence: TGCGCCAGCCGACAGGGCAACACTGAAGCTTTCTTT.

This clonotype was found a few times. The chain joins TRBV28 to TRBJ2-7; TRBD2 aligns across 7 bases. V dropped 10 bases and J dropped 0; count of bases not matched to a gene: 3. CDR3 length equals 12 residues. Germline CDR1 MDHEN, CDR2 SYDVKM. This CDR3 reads CATRESSYEQYF. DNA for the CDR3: TGTGCCACGCGGGAGAGCTCCTACGAGCAGTACTTC.

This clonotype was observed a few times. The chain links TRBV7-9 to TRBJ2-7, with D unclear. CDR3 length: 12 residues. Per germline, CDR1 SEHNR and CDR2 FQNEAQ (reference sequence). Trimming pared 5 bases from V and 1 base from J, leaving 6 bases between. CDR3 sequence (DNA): TGTGCCAGCAGCAACAGTTCCTACGAGCAGTACTTC. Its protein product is CASSNSSYEQYF.

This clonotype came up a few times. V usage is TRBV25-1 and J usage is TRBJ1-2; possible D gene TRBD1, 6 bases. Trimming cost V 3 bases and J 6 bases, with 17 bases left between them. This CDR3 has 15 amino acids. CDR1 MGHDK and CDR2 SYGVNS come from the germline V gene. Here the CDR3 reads CASSDRGTTNNGYTF. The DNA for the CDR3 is TGTGCCAGCAGTGATAGGGGGACAACTAATAATGGCTACACCTTC.

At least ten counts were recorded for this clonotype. The CDR3 here is CASSLVGQDGYTF. CDR3 sequence (DNA): TGTGCCAGCAGCTTGGTGGGGCAAGATGGCTACACCTTC. The chain joins TRBV5-5 to TRBJ1-2, with a tentative D call TRBD1 (5 bases). V lost 0 bases, J lost 6 bases, and 9 bases lay in between. Germline loops: CDR1 SGHKS, CDR2 YYEKEE (reference sequence). This CDR3 is 13 amino acids long.

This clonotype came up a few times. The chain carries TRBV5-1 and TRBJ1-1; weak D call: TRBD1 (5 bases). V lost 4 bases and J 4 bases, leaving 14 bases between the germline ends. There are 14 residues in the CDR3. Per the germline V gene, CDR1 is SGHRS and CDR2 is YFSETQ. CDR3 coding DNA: TGCGCCAGCAGCGACATTCGGAGGGGCACTGAAGCTTTCTTT. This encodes CASSDIRRGTEAFF. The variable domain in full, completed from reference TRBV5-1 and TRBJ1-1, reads KAGVTQTPRYLIKTRGQQVTLSCSPISGHRSVSWYQQTPGQGLQFLFEYFSETQRNKGNFPGRFSGRQFSNSRSEMNVSTLELGDSALYLCASSDIRRGTEAFFGQGTRLTVV.

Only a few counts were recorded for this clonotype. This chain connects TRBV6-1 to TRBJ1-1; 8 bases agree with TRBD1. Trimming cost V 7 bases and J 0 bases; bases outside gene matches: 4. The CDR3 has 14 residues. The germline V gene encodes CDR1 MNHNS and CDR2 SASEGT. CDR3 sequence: CASTRQGMNTEAFF. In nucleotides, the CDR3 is TGTGCCAGCACCCGACAGGGGATGAACACTGAAGCTTTCTTT.

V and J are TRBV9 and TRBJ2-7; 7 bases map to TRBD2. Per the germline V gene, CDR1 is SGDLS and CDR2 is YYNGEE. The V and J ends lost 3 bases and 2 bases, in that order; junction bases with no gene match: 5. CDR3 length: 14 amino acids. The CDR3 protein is CASSALAGAYEQYF. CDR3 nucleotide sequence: TGTGCCAGCAGCGCCCTGGCGGGGGCCTACGAGCAGTACTTC.

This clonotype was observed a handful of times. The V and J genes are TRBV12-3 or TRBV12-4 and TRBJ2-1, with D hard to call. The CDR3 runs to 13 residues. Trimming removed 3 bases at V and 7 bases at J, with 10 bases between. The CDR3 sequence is CASSLWPLNEQFF. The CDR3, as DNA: TGTGCCAGCAGTTTGTGGCCACTTAATGAGCAGTTCTTC.

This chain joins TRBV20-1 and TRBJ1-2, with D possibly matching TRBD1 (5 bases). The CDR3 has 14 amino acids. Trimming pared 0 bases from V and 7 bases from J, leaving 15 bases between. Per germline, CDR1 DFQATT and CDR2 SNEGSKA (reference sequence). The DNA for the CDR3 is TGCAGTGCTAGAGAACTAGGGACCAACGGTGGCTACACCTTC. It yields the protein CSARELGTNGGYTF.

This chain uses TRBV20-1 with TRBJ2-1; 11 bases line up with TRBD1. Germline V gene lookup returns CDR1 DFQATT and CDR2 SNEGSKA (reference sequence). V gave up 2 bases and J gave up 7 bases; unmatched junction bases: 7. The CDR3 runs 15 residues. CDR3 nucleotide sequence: TGCAGTGCTAGACCCGGACAGGGGGCATCGAATGAGCAGTTCTTC. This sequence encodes CSARPGQGASNEQFF.

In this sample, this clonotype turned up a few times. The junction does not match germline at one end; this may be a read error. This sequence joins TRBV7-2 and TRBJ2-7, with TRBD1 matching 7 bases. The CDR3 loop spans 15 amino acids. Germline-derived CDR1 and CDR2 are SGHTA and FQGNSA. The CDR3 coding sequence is TGTGCCAGTAGCTTAGGGACGGGACAGACCTACGAGCAGTACTTC. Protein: CASSLGTGQTYEQYF. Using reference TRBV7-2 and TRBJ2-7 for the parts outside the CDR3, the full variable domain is GAGVSQSPSNKVTEKGKDVELRCDPISGHTALYWYRQSLGQGLEFLIYFQGNSAPDKSGLPSDRFSAERTGGSVSTLTIQRTQQEDSAVYLCASSLGTGQTYEQYFGPGTRLTVT.

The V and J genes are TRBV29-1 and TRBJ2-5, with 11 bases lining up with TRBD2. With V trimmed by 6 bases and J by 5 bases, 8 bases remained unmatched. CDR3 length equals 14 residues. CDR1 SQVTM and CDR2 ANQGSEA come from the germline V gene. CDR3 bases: TGCAGCGTCGCGATTGGGACTAGCGGCGAGACCCAGTACTTC. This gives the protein CSVAIGTSGETQYF.

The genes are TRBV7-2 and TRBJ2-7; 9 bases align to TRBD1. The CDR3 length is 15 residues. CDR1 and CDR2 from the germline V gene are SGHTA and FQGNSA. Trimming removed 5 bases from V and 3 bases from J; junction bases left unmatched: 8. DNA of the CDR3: TGTGCCAGCAGCATTGACAGGGGGTACGGCTACGAGCAGTACTTC. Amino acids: CASSIDRGYGYEQYF.

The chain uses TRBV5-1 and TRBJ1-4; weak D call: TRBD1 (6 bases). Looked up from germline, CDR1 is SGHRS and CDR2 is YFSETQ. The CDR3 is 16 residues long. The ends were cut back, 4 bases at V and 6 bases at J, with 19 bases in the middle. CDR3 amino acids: CASSRGPRQVDEKLFF. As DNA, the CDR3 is TGCGCCAGCAGCCGAGGCCCTAGACAGGTGGATGAAAAACTGTTTTTT. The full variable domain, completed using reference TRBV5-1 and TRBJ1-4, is KAGVTQTPRYLIKTRGQQVTLSCSPISGHRSVSWYQQTPGQGLQFLFEYFSETQRNKGNFPGRFSGRQFSNSRSEMNVSTLELGDSALYLCASSRGPRQVDEKLFFGSGTQLSVL.

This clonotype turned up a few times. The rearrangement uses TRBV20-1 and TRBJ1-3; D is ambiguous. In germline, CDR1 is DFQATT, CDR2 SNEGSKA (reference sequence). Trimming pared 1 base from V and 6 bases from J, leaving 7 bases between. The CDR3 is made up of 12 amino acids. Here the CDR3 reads CSARGTVNTIYF. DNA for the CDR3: TGCAGTGCTAGAGGGACGGTAAACACCATATATTTT.

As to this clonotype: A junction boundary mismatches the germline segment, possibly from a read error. The CDR3 protein is CASSLWQRQETLYF. In DNA form, the CDR3 reads TGTGCCAGCAGCTTATGGCAGCGGCAAGAGACCCTGTACTTC. The J gene is TRBJ2-5, the V gene TRBV7-2; tentatively, D is TRBD2 (5 bases). The CDR3 runs to 14 residues. CDR1 SGHTA and CDR2 FQGNSA come from the germline V gene.

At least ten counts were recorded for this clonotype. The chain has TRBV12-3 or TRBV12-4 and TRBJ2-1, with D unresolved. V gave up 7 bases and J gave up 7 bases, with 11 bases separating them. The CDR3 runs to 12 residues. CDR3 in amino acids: CASTVTMNEQFF. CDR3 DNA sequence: TGTGCCAGCACCGTAACGATGAATGAGCAGTTCTTC.

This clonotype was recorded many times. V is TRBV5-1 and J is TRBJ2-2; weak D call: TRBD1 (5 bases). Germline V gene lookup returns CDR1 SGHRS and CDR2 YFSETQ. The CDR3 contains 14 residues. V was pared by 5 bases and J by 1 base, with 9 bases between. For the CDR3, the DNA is TGCGCCAGCAGAGAGCAGGGGAACACCGGGGAGCTGTTTTTT. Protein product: CASREQGNTGELFF.

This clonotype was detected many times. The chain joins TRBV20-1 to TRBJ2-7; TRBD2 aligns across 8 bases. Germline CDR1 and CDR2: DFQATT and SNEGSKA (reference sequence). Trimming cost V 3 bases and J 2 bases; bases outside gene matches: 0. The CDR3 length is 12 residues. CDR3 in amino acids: CSASGRAYEQYF. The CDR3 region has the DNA TGCAGTGCTAGCGGGAGGGCCTACGAGCAGTACTTC.